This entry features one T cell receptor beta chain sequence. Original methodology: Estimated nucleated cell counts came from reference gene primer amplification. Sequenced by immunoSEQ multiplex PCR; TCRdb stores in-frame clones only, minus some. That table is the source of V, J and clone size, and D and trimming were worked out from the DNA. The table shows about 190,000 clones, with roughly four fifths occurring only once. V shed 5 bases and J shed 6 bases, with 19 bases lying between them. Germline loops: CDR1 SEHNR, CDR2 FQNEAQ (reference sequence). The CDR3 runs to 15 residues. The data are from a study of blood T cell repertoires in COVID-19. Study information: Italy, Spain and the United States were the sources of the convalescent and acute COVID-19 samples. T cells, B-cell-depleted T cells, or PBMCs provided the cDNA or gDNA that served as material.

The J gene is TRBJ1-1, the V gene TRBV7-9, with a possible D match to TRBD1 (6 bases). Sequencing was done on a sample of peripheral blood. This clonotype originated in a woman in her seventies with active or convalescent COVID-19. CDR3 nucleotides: TGTGCCAGCAGCGCGAGTTCTGGGAGGGGGTCTGAAGCTTTCTTT. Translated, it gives CASSASSGRGSEAFF.